The entry below gives a single TCR beta chain sequence along with its context. This clonotype has at least ten counts. This clone's antigen is unknown. No per-base quality is available; no much larger clone lies one base away. This entry is derived from a study of response to subunit inactivated influenza vaccine (dated by TCRdb to the late 2010s). Study-wide context: Deep quantitative T cell receptor repertoire profiling was used in the study to track responses to a trivalent subunit inactivated influenza vaccine. Results the study describes overall, beyond this receptor: It was suggested by the authors that each seasonal influenza vaccination may recruit only a limited number of new T cells.

The library relied on RT-PCR. Instrument on record: Illumina HiSeq 2500. TCRdb reprocessed the public reads (quality trimming at Q25 with fastp, clone calling with MiXCR) and kept in-frame beta chains. A single entry per CDR3 protein holds the most common genes and DNA from its merged rows. This sample holds hundreds of thousands of distinct CDR3 sequences; 15% to 20% were observed only once. The ten top clones hold roughly 10% of the sample. Trimming at the junction amounts to 3 bases on V and 0 bases on J, and the germline ends lie 6 bases apart. The germline V gene (reference sequence) gives CDR1 as DFQATT and CDR2 as SNEGSKA. Reading from cysteine to phenylalanine, the CDR3 counts 12 amino acids. Solely the CDR3 DNA is kept, with 36 bases framed from the first base.

This receptor was taken from a man aged 50-59 years who received an inactivated influenza vaccine. Donor details come from another sample of the same person, matched by shared clones. The sequence joins TRBV20-1 to TRBJ2-7; the D gene is perhaps TRBD2, on 6 matching bases. Source: PBMCs from blood, taken more than 4 days after vaccination. The bases read TGCAGTGCTAGGGGGGGCTCCTACGAGCAGTACTTC. Its product reads: CSARGGSYEQYF.